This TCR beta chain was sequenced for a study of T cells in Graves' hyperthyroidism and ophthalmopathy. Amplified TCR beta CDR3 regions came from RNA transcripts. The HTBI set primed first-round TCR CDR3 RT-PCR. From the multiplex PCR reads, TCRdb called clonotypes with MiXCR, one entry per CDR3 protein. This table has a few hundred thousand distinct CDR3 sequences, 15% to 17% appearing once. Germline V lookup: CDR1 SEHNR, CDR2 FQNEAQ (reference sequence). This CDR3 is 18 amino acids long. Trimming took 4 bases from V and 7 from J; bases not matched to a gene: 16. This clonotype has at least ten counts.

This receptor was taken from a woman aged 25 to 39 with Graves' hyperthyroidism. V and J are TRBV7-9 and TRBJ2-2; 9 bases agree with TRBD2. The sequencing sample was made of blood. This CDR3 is CASSSNAGVAGAGGELFF. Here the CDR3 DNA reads TGTGCCAGCAGCTCGAATGCGGGGGTAGCGGGAGCCGGCGGGGAGCTGTTTTTT.